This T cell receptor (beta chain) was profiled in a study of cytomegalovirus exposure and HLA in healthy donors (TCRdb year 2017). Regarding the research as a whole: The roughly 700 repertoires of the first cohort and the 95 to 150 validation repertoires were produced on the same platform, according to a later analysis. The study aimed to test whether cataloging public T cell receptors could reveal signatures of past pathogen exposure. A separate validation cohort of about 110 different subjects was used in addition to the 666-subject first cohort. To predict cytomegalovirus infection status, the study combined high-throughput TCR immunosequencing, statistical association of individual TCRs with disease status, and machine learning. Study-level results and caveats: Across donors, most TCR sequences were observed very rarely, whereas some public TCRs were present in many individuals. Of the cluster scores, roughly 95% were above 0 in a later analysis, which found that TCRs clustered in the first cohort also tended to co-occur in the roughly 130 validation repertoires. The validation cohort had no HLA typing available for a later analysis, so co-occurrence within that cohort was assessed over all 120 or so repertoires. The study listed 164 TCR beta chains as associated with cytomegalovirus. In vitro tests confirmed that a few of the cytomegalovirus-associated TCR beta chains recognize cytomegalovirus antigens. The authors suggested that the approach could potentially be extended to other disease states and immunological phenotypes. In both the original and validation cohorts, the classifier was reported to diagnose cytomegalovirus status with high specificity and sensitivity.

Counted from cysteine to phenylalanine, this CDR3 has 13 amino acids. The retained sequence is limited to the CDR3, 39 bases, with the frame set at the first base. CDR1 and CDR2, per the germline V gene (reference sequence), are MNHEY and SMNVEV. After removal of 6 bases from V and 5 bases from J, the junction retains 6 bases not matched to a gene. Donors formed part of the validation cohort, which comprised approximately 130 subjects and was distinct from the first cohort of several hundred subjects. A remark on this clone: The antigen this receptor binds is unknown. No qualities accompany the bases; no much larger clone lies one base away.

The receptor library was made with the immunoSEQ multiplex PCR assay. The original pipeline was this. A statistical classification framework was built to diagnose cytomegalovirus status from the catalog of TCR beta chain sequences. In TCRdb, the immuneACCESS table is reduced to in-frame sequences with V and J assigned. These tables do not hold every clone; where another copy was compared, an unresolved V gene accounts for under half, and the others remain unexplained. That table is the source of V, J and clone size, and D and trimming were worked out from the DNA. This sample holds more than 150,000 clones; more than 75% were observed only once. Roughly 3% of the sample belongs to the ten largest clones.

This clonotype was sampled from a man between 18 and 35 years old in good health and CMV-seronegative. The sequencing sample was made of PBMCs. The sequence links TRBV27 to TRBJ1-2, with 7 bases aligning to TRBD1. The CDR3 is CASSFRGNYGYTF. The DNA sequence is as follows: TGTGCCAGCAGCTTCAGGGGGAATTATGGCTACACCTTC.